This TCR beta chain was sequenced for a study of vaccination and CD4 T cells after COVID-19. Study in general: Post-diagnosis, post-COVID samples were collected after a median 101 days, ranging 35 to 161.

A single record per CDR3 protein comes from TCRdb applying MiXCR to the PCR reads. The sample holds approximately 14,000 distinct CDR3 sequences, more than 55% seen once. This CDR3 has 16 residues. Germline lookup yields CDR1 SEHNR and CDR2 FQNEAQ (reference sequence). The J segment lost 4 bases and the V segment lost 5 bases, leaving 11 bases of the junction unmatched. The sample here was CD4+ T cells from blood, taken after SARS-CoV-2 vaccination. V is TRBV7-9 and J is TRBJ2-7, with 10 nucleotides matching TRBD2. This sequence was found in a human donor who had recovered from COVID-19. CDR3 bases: TGTGCCAGCAGCCGTAACCGTAGCGGGAGGTTTTACGAGCAGTACTTC. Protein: CASSRNRSGRFYEQYF.